This entry features one T cell receptor (beta chain) sequence. Its cognate antigen is unknown. These data come from a study of beta chain features in type 1 diabetes. Study-wide findings and caveats: When Type 1 diabetes patients were examined, their TCRB CDR3s proved moderately but significantly shorter in all four CD4+ subsets.

The entirety of the isolated RNA underwent reverse transcription, so expressed TCRB transcripts were sequenced. Data came from immunoSEQ multiplex PCR; TCRdb stores just in-frame clones and leaves some out. This table has roughly 160,000 clones, less than 10% appearing once. Post-sort purity exceeded 98% for all sorted populations. Per germline, CDR1 MGHDK and CDR2 SYGVNS. The V end lost 2 bases, the J end lost 4 bases, and 4 bases lay between the germline ends. This CDR3 comprises 12 residues. The rearrangement joins TRBV25-1 to TRBJ2-3; the D is unclear. The receptor comes from a man aged 18 to 35 with type 1 diabetes. Sequenced material: central memory CD4+ T cells from blood. Written as DNA, the CDR3 is TGTGCCAGCAGTGAACAATCAGATACGCAGTATTTT. Translating it yields CASSEQSDTQYF.